This entry features one T cell receptor beta chain sequence. This entry comes from a study of blood T cell repertoires in COVID-19. With 5 bases clipped from V and 8 bases from J, the junction kept 11 bases outside the gene matches. This CDR3 is built from 15 residues. The V gene's germline CDR1 is SGHTA and CDR2 FQGNSA. Generated by immunoSEQ multiplex PCR, the TCRdb table keeps only in-frame clones and is missing some. The sample holds 300,000 to 350,000 clones; approximately 89% are singletons and the top ten take around 3.3%. J is TRBJ1-4 and V is TRBV7-2; TRBD1 matches at 7 bases. This TCR derives from a woman in her late teens or twenties who had recovered from COVID-19. Sequenced input: peripheral blood. Written as DNA, the CDR3 is TGTGCCAGCAGCCGCGTTACAGGGGTGGGAGAAAAACTGTTTTTT. Translation gives CASSRVTGVGEKLFF.